Presented here are 21 T cell receptor beta chains from one specimen sequenced in a study of identical twins (dated by TCRdb to the mid-2010s). The protocol used for the library was 5' RACE. Sequencing was performed on an Illumina HiSeq 2000. TCRdb itself trimmed the public reads at Q25 with fastp, ran MiXCR and retained productive beta chains. A single entry per CDR3 protein holds the most common genes and DNA from its merged rows. In all, the sample holds over 600,000 distinct CDR3 sequences, and approximately 21% of those were seen once. The ten largest account for 4% to 5.5% of the sample. The sample was also linked to a second study, of T cells expressing NK-cell markers.

Source material: PBMCs. The receptor source for this set is a woman aged 18-35 years in good health.

This clonotype was recorded a few times. The chain carries TRBV29-1 and TRBJ1-2; D is unclear. Germline V gene lookup returns CDR1 SQVTM and CDR2 ANQGSEA. This CDR3 has 14 amino acids. Trimming cost V 0 bases and J 0 bases, with 8 bases left between them. Here the CDR3 DNA reads TGCAGCGTTGAAGATGAAGGAGCTAACTATGGCTACACCTTC. Translating it yields CSVEDEGANYGYTF.

V gene TRBV15 combines with J gene TRBJ1-1; 9 nucleotides align to TRBD1. V dropped 0 bases and J dropped 3; count of bases not matched to a gene: 5. The CDR3 loop spans 16 amino acids. Per the germline V gene, CDR1 is LNHNV and CDR2 is YYDKDF (reference sequence). DNA of the CDR3: TGTGCCACCAGCAGAGATGGACAGGGGTGGCACACTGAAGCTTTCTTT. It yields the protein CATSRDGQGWHTEAFF.

This chain uses TRBV27 with TRBJ2-1; D not certain. CDR3 length equals 15 residues. Germline V CDR1 and CDR2: MNHEY, SMNVEV (reference sequence). Trimming cost V 6 bases and J 1 base, with 13 bases left between them. DNA of the CDR3: TGTGCCAGCAGGGACGGCGCAGAATCCTACAATGAGCAGTTCTTC. Translation: CASRDGAESYNEQFF.

This chain connects TRBV20-1 to TRBJ1-4; 10 bases line up with TRBD1. This CDR3 contains 14 residues. Germline trimming cut 0 bases from V and 5 bases from J; bases unmatched to any gene: 0. CDR1 is DFQATT and CDR2 is SNEGSKA in the germline V gene (reference sequence). The CDR3 DNA is TGCAGTGCTAGAGAGACAGGGGGCAATGAAAAACTGTTTTTT. This sequence encodes CSARETGGNEKLFF.

The chain joins TRBV29-1 to TRBJ2-7, with TRBD1 identical over 9 bases. CDR1 and CDR2 (germline): SQVTM, ANQGSEA. The junction had 7 bases not matched to a gene; V was cut back by 4 bases and J by 6 bases. The CDR3 spans 13 residues. As DNA, the CDR3 is TGCAGCGTTGGGGATAGGGACAGGGCCGAGCAGTACTTC. As protein: CSVGDRDRAEQYF.

This clonotype was found many times. The V gene is TRBV20-1, the J gene TRBJ2-7; D remains unclear. This CDR3 is 13 amino acids long. The germline gives CDR1 DFQATT, CDR2 SNEGSKA (reference sequence). Deletions cut 7 bases from V and 3 bases from J, with 16 bases between. CDR3 nucleotide sequence: TGCAGTGTAAAACCGACCGGCTTCTACGAGCAGTACTTC. This translates into CSVKPTGFYEQYF.

This clonotype was counted between two and nine times. The rearrangement joins TRBV5-5 to TRBJ1-1; TRBD1 matches at 7 bases. V gave up 3 bases and J gave up 4 bases; unmatched junction bases: 6. Germline CDR1 SGHKS, CDR2 YYEKEE (reference sequence). The CDR3 length is 14 residues. DNA of the CDR3: TGTGCCAGCAGCTCGACAGGGATGCTCACTGAAGCTTTCTTT. As protein: CASSSTGMLTEAFF.

The chain joins TRBV30 to TRBJ2-7; D may be TRBD1 or TRBD2 (6 bases each). Trimming pared 4 bases from V and 4 bases from J, leaving 20 bases between. The CDR3 covers 15 residues. Germline V lookup: CDR1 GTSNPN, CDR2 SVGIG (reference sequence). CDR3 amino acids: CAWTLGGTRIYEQYF. Written as DNA, the CDR3 is TGTGCCTGGACTCTGGGCGGGACACGGATATACGAGCAGTACTTC.

This clonotype appeared a few times. At one of its ends the junction is not consistent with the germline gene, which may arise from a read error. CDR3 amino acids: CAGSPPGTSVTSTDTQYF. Here the CDR3 DNA reads TGTGCCGGCAGCCCCCCCGGGACTAGCGTAACTAGCACAGATACGCAGTATTTT. This chain uses TRBV11-1 with TRBJ2-3, with 10 bases identical to TRBD2. Germline V gene sequence: CDR1 SGHAT, CDR2 FQDESV (reference sequence). The CDR3 extends over 18 amino acids.

The chain joins TRBV7-9 to TRBJ2-3; D may correspond to TRBD1 or TRBD2 (6 bases each). The germline V gene has CDR1 SEHNR and CDR2 FQNEAQ (reference sequence). This CDR3 has 16 amino acids. Trimming took off 5 bases at V and 6 bases at J, with 21 bases between the two ends. In DNA form, the CDR3 reads TGTGCCAGCAGCCGCAGGGGAGGCCTCCCGACGGATACGCAGTATTTT. It translates to CASSRRGGLPTDTQYF.

There are many counts of this clonotype. The chain recombines TRBV12-3 or TRBV12-4 with TRBJ2-1; 12 bases line up with TRBD2. Trimming at V came to 6 bases and at J to 4 bases, leaving 4 bases not matched to a gene. CDR3 length: 15 residues. The CDR3 region is CASRASGRAYNEQFF. In DNA form, the CDR3 reads TGTGCCAGCAGGGCTAGCGGGAGGGCATACAATGAGCAGTTCTTC.

This clonotype was observed a handful of times. The chain joins TRBV20-1 to TRBJ2-1; TRBD1 might be the D (6 bases). The CDR3 runs 16 residues. CDR1 and CDR2 (germline): DFQATT, SNEGSKA (reference sequence). V lost 1 base to trimming and J lost 4 bases, with 17 bases between them. The CDR3 here is CSARVTGPKKYNEQFF. The CDR3 region has the DNA TGCAGTGCTAGAGTTACAGGGCCCAAGAAATACAATGAGCAGTTCTTC.

This clonotype was seen more than once but under ten times. J is TRBJ2-5 and V is TRBV6-5; D unresolved. Germline V lookup: CDR1 MNHEY, CDR2 SVGAGI. The V end was cut by 6 bases, the J end by 0 bases, with 8 bases between. This CDR3 comprises 13 residues. The CDR3 DNA reads as TGTGCCAGCAGACTCCAGTACCAAGAGACCCAGTACTTC. Translated, it gives CASRLQYQETQYF.

This clonotype showed up just a few times. This chain uses TRBV20-1 with TRBJ2-7; no clear D gene. Trimming took off 3 bases at V and 3 bases at J, with 12 bases between the two ends. The CDR3 is 13 residues long. The germline V gene has CDR1 DFQATT and CDR2 SNEGSKA (reference sequence). CDR3 coding DNA: TGCAGTGCTAGTTTGGCGGCAGACTACGAGCAGTACTTC. As protein: CSASLAADYEQYF.

The rearrangement joins TRBV5-1 to TRBJ2-5; possibly TRBD2 for D (6 bases). Germline CDR1 is SGHRS and CDR2 is YFSETQ. V lost 5 bases and J 4 bases, leaving 15 bases between the germline ends. The CDR3 length is 14 residues. The CDR3 here is CASSPGPEGETQYF. CDR3 coding DNA: TGCGCCAGCAGTCCGGGACCGGAGGGAGAGACCCAGTACTTC.

The CDR3 DNA reads TGTGCCAGCACAGTCGGGGCGCGGTTCTACGAGCAGTACTTC. Protein: CASTVGARFYEQYF. The chain recombines TRBV12-3 or TRBV12-4 with TRBJ2-7; the D gene could be TRBD1 or TRBD2 (5 bases each). The CDR3 is made up of 14 amino acids. The V and J ends lost 7 bases and 3 bases respectively, with 16 bases between them.

This clonotype was observed a few times. The chain employs TRBV29-1 and TRBJ2-1; tentatively, D is TRBD1 or TRBD2 (5 bases each). There are 11 residues in the CDR3. The V end was cut by 3 bases, the J end by 11 bases, with 11 bases between. Germline V gene data show CDR1 as SQVTM and CDR2 as ANQGSEA. The CDR3 here is CSVEGTGKQFF. Written as DNA, the CDR3 is TGCAGCGTTGAGGGGACGGGGAAGCAGTTCTTC.

This clonotype was recorded a few times. The CDR3 nucleotides are TGTGCCAGCAGTCACACCGGCGACTATGGCTACACCTTC. Its translation is CASSHTGDYGYTF. The chain employs TRBV12-3 or TRBV12-4 and TRBJ1-2; D not resolved. Trimming left V 5 bases short and J 3 bases short, with 10 bases between. This CDR3 has 13 residues.

This clonotype was seen only a few times. V usage is TRBV29-1 and J usage is TRBJ2-6; 7 bases align to TRBD1. J lost 1 base, V lost 6 bases, and 6 bases had no gene match. The CDR3 loop spans 15 amino acids. CDR1 is SQVTM, CDR2 ANQGSEA, per germline. CDR3 DNA sequence: TGCAGCGTCCAGACAGGGAGTTCTGGGGCCAACGTCCTGACTTTC. Its protein is CSVQTGSSGANVLTF.

V gene TRBV3-1 combines with J gene TRBJ2-5; 8 nucleotides match TRBD1. The V gene's germline CDR1 is LGHDT and CDR2 YNNKEL (reference sequence). The ends lost 10 bases at V and 0 bases at J; junction bases unmatched: 10. The CDR3 has 15 amino acids. The CDR3 sequence is CATSQGQGDQETQYF. The CDR3 coding sequence is TGTGCCACCTCCCAAGGACAGGGAGACCAAGAGACCCAGTACTTC.

This clonotype has just a few counts. The gene calls are TRBV12-3 or TRBV12-4 and TRBJ1-1; TRBD1 matches at 7 bases. The CDR3 is 16 amino acids. The V and J ends lost 7 bases and 0 bases, in that order; junction bases with no gene match: 11. In nucleotides, the CDR3 is TGTGCCAGCACCCCCCAGGTGGGACAGCTGAACACTGAAGCTTTCTTT. Protein sequence: CASTPQVGQLNTEAFF.